Below, 23 T cell receptor beta chains from the same sample are listed, as sequenced in a study of tumor-infiltrating lymphocytes in localized non-small cell lung cancer. Clones were sequenced by immunoSEQ multiplex PCR, and TCRdb holds only the in-frame ones, with some missing. The sample consists of roughly 15,000 clones, roughly 70% of them appearing once. The sequencing input was uninvolved lung tissue not adjacent to the tumor. These receptors all come from a human donor with non-small cell lung cancer.

This rearrangement joins TRBV6-5 to TRBJ2-7; TRBD1 agrees at 7 bases. J lost 2 bases, V lost 6 bases, and 10 bases had no gene match. The CDR3 totals 15 residues. CDR1 and CDR2 (germline): MNHEY, SVGAGI. CDR3 sequence reads: CASSPGQKHTYEQYF. Here the CDR3 DNA reads TGTGCCAGCAGCCCGGGACAGAAGCACACCTACGAGCAGTACTTC.

The genes are TRBV5-1 and TRBJ2-1; D assignment may be TRBD1 or TRBD2 (6 bases each). Germline CDR1 SGHRS, CDR2 YFSETQ. Trimming took 0 bases from V and 9 from J, leaving 13 bases between them. The CDR3 length is 14 residues. The CDR3: CASSLAGEGGEQFF. CDR3 coding DNA: TGCGCCAGCAGCTTGGCGGGAGAGGGGGGTGAGCAGTTCTTC.

A few counts support this clone. The V and J genes are TRBV2 and TRBJ2-5; 7 bases are shared with TRBD1. This CDR3 is 15 amino acids long. Trimming took 6 bases from V and 2 from J; bases not matched to a gene: 9. Germline CDR1 SNHLY, CDR2 FYNNEI. DNA for the CDR3: TGTGCCAGCAGATTCGGACCAGGGGGTCAAGAGACCCAGTACTTC. It codes for CASRFGPGGQETQYF. Complete variable domain (other parts from reference TRBV2 and TRBJ2-5): EPEVTQTPSHQVTQMGQEVILRCVPISNHLYFYWYRQILGQKVEFLVSFYNNEISEKSEIFDDQFSVERPDGSNFTLKIRSTKLEDSAMYFCASRFGPGGQETQYFGPGTRLLVL.

V is TRBV4-3 and J is TRBJ1-1; D ambiguous. The V gene's germline CDR1 is LGHNA and CDR2 YSLEER. The CDR3 totals 13 residues. Trimming cost V 1 base and J 4 bases, with 7 bases left between them. CDR3 sequence: CASSQGRTTEAFF. DNA of the CDR3: TGCGCCAGCAGCCAAGGGAGGACCACTGAAGCTTTCTTT.

This sequence joins TRBV6-5 and TRBJ2-4; possible D gene TRBD1, 6 bases. V was trimmed by 6 bases and J by 8 bases, leaving 14 bases between them. The germline V gene has CDR1 MNHEY and CDR2 SVGAGI. The CDR3 totals 13 residues. The CDR3 spells CASRNRKGDIQYF. Here the CDR3 DNA reads TGTGCCAGCAGGAATCGTAAGGGGGACATTCAGTACTTC.

The V and J genes are TRBV6-5 and TRBJ2-2; perhaps TRBD1 as D (6 bases). V lost 6 bases to trimming and J lost 1 base, with 9 bases between them. CDR1 and CDR2 (germline): MNHEY, SVGAGI. The CDR3 is 14 residues long. CDR3 loop: CASSLTGNTGELFF. The CDR3 region has the DNA TGTGCCAGCAGCCTGACAGGGAACACCGGGGAGCTGTTTTTT.

The chain joins TRBV6-5 to TRBJ1-6, with 9 bases fitting TRBD1. Germline V gene data show CDR1 as MNHEY and CDR2 as SVGAGI. The CDR3 is 14 residues long. J gave up 9 bases and V 5 bases, and 5 bases lay outside the gene matches. The CDR3 here is CASSPRDRASPLHF. Here the CDR3 DNA reads TGTGCCAGCAGTCCCCGGGACAGGGCTTCACCCCTCCACTTT.

This clone was seen only a few times. This chain connects TRBV28 to TRBJ1-5; TRBD1 aligns across 7 bases. The CDR3 runs to 15 residues. V gave up 7 bases and J gave up 2 bases; unmatched junction bases: 8. Per germline, CDR1 MDHEN and CDR2 SYDVKM. The CDR3 loop reads CASTPRQGGNQPQHF. CDR3 in DNA: TGTGCCAGCACTCCACGACAGGGCGGCAATCAGCCCCAGCATTTT. Variable domain in full (rest from reference TRBV28 and TRBJ1-5): DVKVTQSSRYLVKRTGEKVFLECVQDMDHENMFWYRQDPGLGLRLIYFSYDVKMKEKGDIPEGYSVSREKKERFSLILESASTNQTSMYLCASTPRQGGNQPQHFGDGTRLSIL.

The V call is TRBV5-6, the J call TRBJ1-3, with TRBD1 matching over 9 bases. The CDR3 runs 16 residues. Per germline, CDR1 SGHDT and CDR2 YYEEEE. With V trimmed by 4 bases and J by 2 bases, 7 bases remained unmatched. The CDR3 sequence is CASSTETGGPGNTIYF. CDR3 coding DNA: TGTGCCAGCAGCACTGAGACAGGGGGGCCTGGAAACACCATATATTTT. The complete variable domain, with remaining parts taken from reference TRBV5-6 and TRBJ1-3, reads DAGVTQSPTHLIKTRGQQVTLRCSPKSGHDTVSWYQQALGQGPQFIFQYYEEEERQRGNFPDRFSGHQFPNYSSELNVNALLLGDSALYLCASSTETGGPGNTIYFGEGSWLTVV.

The chain couples TRBV19 to TRBJ2-7, with 11 bases fitting TRBD1. Trimming removed 4 bases from V and 0 bases from J; junction bases left unmatched: 5. This CDR3 contains 16 residues. The germline V gene has CDR1 LNHDA and CDR2 SQIVND (reference sequence). This CDR3 is CASSTDGQGASYEQYF. The CDR3 DNA follows: TGTGCCAGTAGTACTGATGGACAGGGGGCCTCCTACGAGCAGTACTTC.

The J gene is TRBJ1-5, the V gene TRBV6-5, with D unresolved. The V end lost 0 bases, the J end lost 4 bases, and 4 bases lay between the germline ends. The germline CDR1 and CDR2 sequences are MNHEY and SVGAGI. This CDR3 comprises 13 residues. CDR3 protein: CASSYSKNQPQHF. The CDR3 DNA follows: TGTGCCAGCAGTTACTCGAAGAATCAGCCCCAGCATTTT.

The rearrangement uses TRBV2 and TRBJ2-7; D is ambiguous. The V gene lost 8 bases and the J gene lost 1 base, with 12 bases spanning the gap. CDR3 length: 13 amino acids. Germline loops: CDR1 SNHLY, CDR2 FYNNEI. The CDR3 sequence: CASLPDGSYEQYF. CDR3 DNA: TGTGCCAGCCTACCAGATGGGTCCTACGAGCAGTACTTC.

V and J are TRBV7-9 and TRBJ2-5; perhaps TRBD2 as D (5 bases). The CDR3 is 12 amino acids. V shed 5 bases and J shed 4 bases, with 8 bases lying between them. CDR1 SEHNR and CDR2 FQNEAQ come from the germline V gene (reference sequence). The CDR3 coding sequence is TGTGCCAGCAGCCGGGAAGGAGAGACCCAGTACTTC. Its translation is CASSREGETQYF.

The rearrangement joins TRBV29-1 to TRBJ1-3; no definite D call. V gave up 4 bases and J gave up 4 bases, with 11 bases separating them. The CDR3 spans 13 residues. From germline, CDR1 is SQVTM and CDR2 ANQGSEA. The CDR3 spells CSVGGSGGNTIYF. CDR3 DNA sequence: TGCAGCGTTGGCGGGAGCGGAGGAAACACCATATATTTT.

This clone was seen a few times. The chain carries TRBV6-5 and TRBJ1-5, with 10 bases that match TRBD1. Germline assignment: CDR1 MNHEY and CDR2 SVGAGI. The CDR3 spans 14 residues. The V and J ends lost 5 bases and 9 bases, in that order; junction bases with no gene match: 7. CDR3 nucleotides: TGTGCCAGCAGTCCCACGGGACAGGGGACGCCCCAGCATTTT. Amino acid sequence: CASSPTGQGTPQHF.

The J gene is TRBJ2-1, the V gene TRBV7-2; TRBD1 aligns across 12 bases. Germline trimming cut 5 bases from V and 10 bases from J; bases unmatched to any gene: 12. CDR1 is SGHTA, CDR2 FQGNSA, per germline. The CDR3 totals 16 residues. The CDR3 loop is CASSLGQGARSREQFF. The CDR3 DNA follows: TGTGCCAGCAGCCTGGGACAGGGGGCGCGATCCCGGGAGCAGTTCTTC.

This chain links TRBV30 with TRBJ1-5, with D possibly being TRBD1 (6 bases). Trimming shortened V by 5 bases and J by 4 bases, and 9 bases separated the two germline ends. The germline gives CDR1 GTSNPN, CDR2 SVGIG (reference sequence). The CDR3 runs to 12 residues. The CDR3 sequence is CAWETGNQPQHF. The CDR3 nucleotides read TGTGCCTGGGAAACAGGGAATCAGCCCCAGCATTTT. The full variable domain, completed using reference TRBV30 and TRBJ1-5, is SQTIHQWPATLVQPVGSPLSLECTVEGTSNPNLYWYRQAAGRGLQLLFYSVGIGQISSEVPQNLSASRPQDRQFILSSKKLLLSDSGFYLCAWETGNQPQHFGDGTRLSIL.

This clone is labeled medium-sized. The V call is TRBV7-8, the J call TRBJ1-5, with TRBD1 as a possible D gene (5 bases). Looked up from germline, CDR1 is SGHVS and CDR2 is FQNEAQ. V was trimmed by 3 bases and J by 7 bases, leaving 16 bases between them. CDR3 length: 15 amino acids. In nucleotides, the CDR3 is TGTGCCAGCAGCTTTGGGGGAGTCTCGGGACAGCCCCAGCATTTT. This translates into CASSFGGVSGQPQHF.

This clone appeared a few times. The chain couples TRBV19 to TRBJ1-5, with 9 bases lining up with TRBD1. CDR1 and CDR2 from the germline V gene are LNHDA and SQIVND (reference sequence). The CDR3 runs 17 residues. Trimming at V came to 6 bases and at J to 0 bases, leaving 9 bases not matched to a gene. CDR3 DNA: TGTGCCAGTAGGGGGACCGGGACAGGGAGTAGCAATCAGCCCCAGCATTTT. Translation gives CASRGTGTGSSNQPQHF.

The V call is TRBV19, the J call TRBJ1-1, with a tentative D call TRBD1 (5 bases). This CDR3 is built from 16 residues. The V and J ends lost 3 bases and 2 bases respectively, with 16 bases between them. The germline V gene encodes CDR1 LNHDA and CDR2 SQIVND (reference sequence). The CDR3 is CASSIKTGGANTEAFF. In DNA form, the CDR3 reads TGTGCCAGTAGTATCAAGACCGGCGGGGCTAACACTGAAGCTTTCTTT.

V is TRBV10-3 and J is TRBJ1-1, with 9 positions matching TRBD1. The CDR3 contains 14 residues. After removal of 8 bases from V and 1 base from J, the junction contained 5 bases not matched to a gene. From germline, CDR1 is ENHRY and CDR2 SYGVKD. CDR3 DNA sequence: TGTGCCATCCGTGGGGGACAGGGGAACACTGAAGCTTTCTTT. Its translation is CAIRGGQGNTEAFF.

Written as DNA, the CDR3 is TGCAGCGTTGTAGAGAGTGGTGGCGGCTACAATGAGCAGTTCTTC. Translation: CSVVESGGGYNEQFF. The V gene is TRBV29-1, the J gene TRBJ2-1; D is uncertain. The CDR3 runs to 15 residues. Germline CDR1 SQVTM, CDR2 ANQGSEA. Trimming shortened V by 4 bases and J by 3 bases, and 16 bases separated the two germline ends.

This rearrangement joins TRBV5-1 to TRBJ1-2; 7 bases match TRBD1. Germline V gene lookup returns CDR1 SGHRS and CDR2 YFSETQ. Trimming removed 0 bases from V and 4 bases from J; junction bases left unmatched: 3. CDR3 length equals 14 residues. The DNA for the CDR3 is TGCGCCAGCAGCTTGGGGGCAGGGGGCTATGGCTACACCTTC. Amino acids: CASSLGAGGYGYTF.